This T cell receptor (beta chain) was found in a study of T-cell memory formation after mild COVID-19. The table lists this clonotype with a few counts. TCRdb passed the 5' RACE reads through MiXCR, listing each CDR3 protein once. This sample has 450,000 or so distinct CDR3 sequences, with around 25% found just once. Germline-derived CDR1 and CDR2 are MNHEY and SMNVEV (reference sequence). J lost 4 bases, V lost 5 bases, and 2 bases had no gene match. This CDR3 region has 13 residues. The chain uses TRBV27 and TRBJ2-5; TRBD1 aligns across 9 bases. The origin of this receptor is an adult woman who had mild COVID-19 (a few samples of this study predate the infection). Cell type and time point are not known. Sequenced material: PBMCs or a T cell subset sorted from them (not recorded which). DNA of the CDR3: TGTGCCAGCAGTGAACAGGGGGCAGAGACCCAGTACTTC. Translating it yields CASSEQGAETQYF.